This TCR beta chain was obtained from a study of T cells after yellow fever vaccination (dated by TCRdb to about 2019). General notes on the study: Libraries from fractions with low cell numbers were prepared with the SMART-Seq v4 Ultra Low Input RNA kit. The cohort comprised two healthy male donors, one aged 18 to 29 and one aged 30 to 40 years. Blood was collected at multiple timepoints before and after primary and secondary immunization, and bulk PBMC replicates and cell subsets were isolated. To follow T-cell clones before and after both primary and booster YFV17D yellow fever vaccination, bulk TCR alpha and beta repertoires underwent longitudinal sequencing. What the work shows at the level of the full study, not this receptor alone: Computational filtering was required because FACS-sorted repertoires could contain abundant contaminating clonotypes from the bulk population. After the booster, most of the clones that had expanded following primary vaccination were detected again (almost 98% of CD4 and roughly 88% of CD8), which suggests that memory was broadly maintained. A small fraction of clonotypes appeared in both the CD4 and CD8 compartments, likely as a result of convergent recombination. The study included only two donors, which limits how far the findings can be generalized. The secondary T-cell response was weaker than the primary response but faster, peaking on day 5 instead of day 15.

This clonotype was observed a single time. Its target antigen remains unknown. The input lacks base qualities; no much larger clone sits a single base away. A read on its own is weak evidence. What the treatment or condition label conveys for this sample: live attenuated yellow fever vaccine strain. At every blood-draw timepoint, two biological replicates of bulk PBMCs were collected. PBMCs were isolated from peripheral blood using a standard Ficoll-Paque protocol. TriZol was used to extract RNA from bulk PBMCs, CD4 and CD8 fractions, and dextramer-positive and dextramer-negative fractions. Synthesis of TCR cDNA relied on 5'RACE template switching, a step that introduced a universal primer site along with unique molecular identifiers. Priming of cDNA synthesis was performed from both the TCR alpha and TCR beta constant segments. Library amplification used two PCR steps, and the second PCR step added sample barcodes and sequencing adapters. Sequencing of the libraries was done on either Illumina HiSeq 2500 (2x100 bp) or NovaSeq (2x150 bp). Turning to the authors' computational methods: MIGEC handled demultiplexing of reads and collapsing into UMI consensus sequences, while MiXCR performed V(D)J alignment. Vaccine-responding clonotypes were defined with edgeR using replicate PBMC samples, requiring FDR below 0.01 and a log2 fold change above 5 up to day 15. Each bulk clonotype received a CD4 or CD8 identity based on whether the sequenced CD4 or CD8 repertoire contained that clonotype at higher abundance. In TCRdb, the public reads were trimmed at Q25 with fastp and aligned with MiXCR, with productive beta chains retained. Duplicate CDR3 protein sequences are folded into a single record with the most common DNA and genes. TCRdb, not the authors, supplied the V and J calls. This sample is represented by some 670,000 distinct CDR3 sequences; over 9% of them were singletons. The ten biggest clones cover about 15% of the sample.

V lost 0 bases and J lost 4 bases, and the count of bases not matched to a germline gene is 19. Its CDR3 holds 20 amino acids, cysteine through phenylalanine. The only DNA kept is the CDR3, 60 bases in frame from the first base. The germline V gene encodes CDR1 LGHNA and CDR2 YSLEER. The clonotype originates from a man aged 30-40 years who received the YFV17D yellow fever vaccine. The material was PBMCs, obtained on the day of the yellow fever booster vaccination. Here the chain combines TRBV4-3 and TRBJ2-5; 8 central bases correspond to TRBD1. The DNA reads TGCGCCAGCAGCCAAGATCTATACGACAGGGGAAATGAAGGGCGAGAGACCCAGTACTTC. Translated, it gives CASSQDLYDRGNEGRETQYF.